Included here is one TCR beta chain sequence, with context. Its antigen is unknown. Naive-designated CD8 cells lacked CD45RO, were positively enriched for CCR7, and omitted terminally differentiated effector memory CD45RA+ cells. Donors were healthy HIV-negative adults without recently reported acute infections or vaccinations. In the original processing: ImmunoSEQ sequences covered only the junction and lacked quality scores; filtering therefore differed. This table comes from immunoSEQ multiplex PCR, and its TCRdb copy is limited to in-frame clones, with some not included. Clone size and the V and J calls come from that table; the DNA yielded D and trimming. This sample has around 2,100,000 clones, with about 94% found just once. CDR3 length equals 16 residues. Germline-derived CDR1 and CDR2 are SGDLS and YYNGEE. Germline trimming cut 2 bases from V and 2 bases from J; bases unmatched to any gene: 4.

These data are taken from a study of shared clonotypes between healthy human individuals. Study-wide context: Per-donor plates numbered three CD4 naive, three CD4 memory, two CD8 naive and one CD8 memory.

Regarding the study as a whole: The generation probabilities recorded for non-shared clonotypes fell below those of clonotypes shared by all four donors.

Sequenced input: naive CD8+ T cells sorted from blood. The gene calls are TRBV9 and TRBJ2-6, with 7 bases aligning to TRBD2. This sequence originates from a man aged 18 to 29 in good health. The CDR3 is CASSVSRGAGANVLTF. The CDR3 DNA follows: TGTGCCAGCAGCGTTTCTCGGGGGGCTGGGGCCAACGTCCTGACTTTC.